This passage covers 25 T cell receptor beta chains from one sample sequenced in a study of long-term antiretroviral therapy in people with HIV. With survey level as its setting, the immunoSEQ assay was v3.0. The method was immunoSEQ multiplex PCR; TCRdb's version includes in-frame clones alone and lacks a portion of them. The data hold tens of thousands of clones, with 65% to 80% observed a single time. Sequenced here: unsorted PBMCs, sampled 0.5 years after starting antiretroviral therapy. These receptors came from a middle-aged woman with HIV.

The rearrangement uses TRBV6-5 and TRBJ1-1; no reliable D call. The CDR3 runs to 11 residues. The germline V and J ends were trimmed by 2 bases and 7 bases, with 5 bases remaining between them. Germline CDR1 MNHEY, CDR2 SVGAGI. The CDR3 loop is CASSYRGEAFF. The CDR3, as DNA: TGTGCCAGCAGTTACCGGGGTGAAGCTTTCTTT.

The chain uses TRBV9 and TRBJ1-1; D is uncertain. Between the trimmed V and J ends, which lost 0 bases and 4 bases, there was a span of 10 bases. The CDR3 runs 14 residues. Germline loops: CDR1 SGDLS, CDR2 YYNGEE. CDR3 in amino acids: CASSVAGRGTEAFF. The CDR3 nucleotides read TGTGCCAGCAGCGTAGCCGGTCGGGGCACTGAAGCTTTCTTT.

The chain recombines TRBV28 with TRBJ2-5; D gene uncertain. Trimming stripped 7 bases from V and 1 base from J, with 13 bases between. The CDR3 has 14 residues. Germline V gene lookup returns CDR1 MDHEN and CDR2 SYDVKM. CDR3 DNA sequence: TGTGCCAGCACCAGATCCCAAACCCAAGAGACCCAGTACTTC. Translated, it gives CASTRSQTQETQYF. Full variable domain (rest looked up from reference TRBV28 and TRBJ2-5): DVKVTQSSRYLVKRTGEKVFLECVQDMDHENMFWYRQDPGLGLRLIYFSYDVKMKEKGDIPEGYSVSREKKERFSLILESASTNQTSMYLCASTRSQTQETQYFGPGTRLLVL.

As for this clone: At one end the junction does not follow the germline gene, possibly because of a read error. The chain links TRBV19 to TRBJ1-2; D may be TRBD1 (6 bases). Germline-derived CDR1 and CDR2 are LNHDA and SQIVND (reference sequence). The CDR3 is 12 residues long. CDR3 sequence reads: CASTGGGYGYTF. CDR3 DNA: TGTGCGAGTACAGGAGGGGGCTATGGCTACACCTTC.

The V gene is TRBV2, the J gene TRBJ2-3; D uncertain. This CDR3 is 12 amino acids long. CDR1 and CDR2 from the germline V gene are SNHLY and FYNNEI. The V gene lost 7 bases and the J gene lost 2 bases, with 7 bases spanning the gap. The CDR3 loop is CASTLATDTQYF. The CDR3 DNA reads TGTGCCAGCACATTAGCCACAGATACGCAGTATTTT.

The chain is built from TRBV6-5 and TRBJ2-7, with TRBD1 identical over 9 bases. Losses at the gene ends were 2 bases for V and 2 bases for J; bases not matched to a gene: 4. CDR1 is MNHEY and CDR2 is SVGAGI in the germline V gene. The CDR3 sequence is 15 residues long. The CDR3 coding sequence is TGTGCCAGCAGTTACGCGGACAGGGGTGCCTACGAGCAGTACTTC. This translates into CASSYADRGAYEQYF.

The chain joins TRBV14 to TRBJ2-5; 12 positions match TRBD2. Germline CDR1 is SGHDN and CDR2 is FVKESK. V was pared by 5 bases and J by 4 bases, with 8 bases of the junction left unmatched. The CDR3 spans 16 residues. The CDR3 DNA reads as TGTGCCAGCAGCGAACTAGCGGGGGGCCGGATAGAGACCCAGTACTTC. Translating it yields CASSELAGGRIETQYF.

The chain recombines TRBV7-2 with TRBJ2-3; possibly TRBD1 for D (5 bases). Germline V lookup: CDR1 SGHTA, CDR2 FQGNSA. This CDR3 contains 13 residues. V was pared by 5 bases and J by 4 bases, with 10 bases between. CDR3 protein: CASSPQGPDTQYF. CDR3 nucleotide sequence: TGTGCCAGCAGCCCGCAGGGTCCAGATACGCAGTATTTT. The whole variable domain, remainder taken from reference TRBV7-2 and TRBJ2-3, is GAGVSQSPSNKVTEKGKDVELRCDPISGHTALYWYRQSLGQGLEFLIYFQGNSAPDKSGLPSDRFSAERTGGSVSTLTIQRTQQEDSAVYLCASSPQGPDTQYFGPGTRLTVL.

This chain connects TRBV4-3 to TRBJ2-4; D is unresolved. The CDR3 has 18 residues. The germline gives CDR1 LGHNA, CDR2 YSLEER. V gave up 0 bases and J gave up 0 bases, with 15 bases separating them. CDR3 bases: TGCGCCAGCAGCCAAGATAAGGGCGCAGGCCTAGCCAAAAACATTCAGTACTTC. It yields the protein CASSQDKGAGLAKNIQYF.

This clone occurred once. V and J are TRBV28 and TRBJ2-7; perhaps TRBD1 as D (7 bases). The germline V gene encodes CDR1 MDHEN and CDR2 SYDVKM. Trimming pared 5 bases from V and 6 bases from J, leaving 17 bases between. The CDR3 consists of 14 residues. CDR3 bases: TGTGCCAGCAGTATGCGACAGGGACTCGGCGAGCAGTACTTC. Protein product: CASSMRQGLGEQYF. Supplemented by reference TRBV28 and TRBJ2-7, the full variable domain reads DVKVTQSSRYLVKRTGEKVFLECVQDMDHENMFWYRQDPGLGLRLIYFSYDVKMKEKGDIPEGYSVSREKKERFSLILESASTNQTSMYLCASSMRQGLGEQYFGPGTRLTVT.

The chain uses TRBV7-2 and TRBJ1-2; 7 nucleotides line up with TRBD1. Per germline, CDR1 SGHTA and CDR2 FQGNSA. V lost 4 bases, J lost 4 bases, and 9 bases stayed unmatched. The CDR3 loop spans 15 amino acids. Here the CDR3 DNA reads TGTGCCAGCAGCTCAACCGGGACAGAGAGCTATGGCTACACCTTC. Protein: CASSSTGTESYGYTF.

This rearrangement joins TRBV5-1 to TRBJ2-7, with 8 bases matching TRBD2. This CDR3 region has 15 residues. With 0 bases clipped from V and 3 bases from J, the junction kept 5 bases outside the gene matches. CDR1 is SGHRS and CDR2 is YFSETQ in the germline V gene. The CDR3 DNA is TGCGCCAGCAGCTTGGGTGGCCTAGCGGGCTACGAGCAGTACTTC. This encodes CASSLGGLAGYEQYF. Full variable domain (missing parts from reference TRBV5-1 and TRBJ2-7): KAGVTQTPRYLIKTRGQQVTLSCSPISGHRSVSWYQQTPGQGLQFLFEYFSETQRNKGNFPGRFSGRQFSNSRSEMNVSTLELGDSALYLCASSLGGLAGYEQYFGPGTRLTVT.

This clone was found a few times. V usage is TRBV28 and J usage is TRBJ2-7; D possibly uses TRBD1 or TRBD2 (5 bases each). Trimming stripped 3 bases from V and 2 bases from J, with 11 bases between. The CDR3 runs 14 residues. The germline V gene has CDR1 MDHEN and CDR2 SYDVKM. The CDR3 loop is CASSFDSGPYEQYF. CDR3 nucleotides: TGTGCCAGCAGTTTCGACTCGGGGCCCTACGAGCAGTACTTC.

V is TRBV6-6 and J is TRBJ1-3; D is ambiguous. Germline V gene lookup returns CDR1 MNHNY and CDR2 SVGAGI (reference sequence). Trimming took off 4 bases at V and 0 bases at J, with 7 bases between the two ends. CDR3 length equals 14 residues. The CDR3 protein is CASSFSYSGNTIYF. The CDR3 nucleotides are TGTGCCAGCAGTTTCAGCTACTCTGGAAACACCATATATTTT.

The rearrangement links TRBV2 to TRBJ2-5; 9 positions agree with TRBD1. The junction had 8 bases not matched to a gene; V was cut back by 8 bases and J by 4 bases. CDR1 and CDR2 from the germline V gene are SNHLY and FYNNEI. The CDR3 totals 14 residues. CDR3 loop: CASQQGAGVETQYF. The DNA of the CDR3 is TGTGCCAGCCAACAGGGGGCGGGGGTAGAGACCCAGTACTTC.

This clone was seen only a few times. The chain uses TRBV28 and TRBJ2-7; D gene unclear. The germline V gene encodes CDR1 MDHEN and CDR2 SYDVKM. V lost 6 bases, J lost 3 bases, and 6 bases lay in between. The CDR3 spans 11 residues. CDR3 nucleotide sequence: TGTGCCAGCAGCTCTCGCTACGAGCAGTACTTC. Amino acids: CASSSRYEQYF.

The rearrangement links TRBV2 to TRBJ1-1; D possibly corresponds to TRBD1 (6 bases). The CDR3 extends over 13 amino acids. Germline assignment: CDR1 SNHLY and CDR2 FYNNEI. V dropped 8 bases and J dropped 4 bases, with 14 bases sitting between them. The CDR3 region has the DNA TGTGCCAGCGTCTACGAGGGGGGCACTGAAGCTTTCTTT. Protein: CASVYEGGTEAFF.

This chain links TRBV15 with TRBJ2-3; D may be TRBD2 (6 bases). From germline, CDR1 is LNHNV and CDR2 YYDKDF (reference sequence). The CDR3 totals 13 residues. The germline V and J ends were trimmed by 4 bases and 4 bases, with 9 bases remaining between them. CDR3 sequence reads: CATSNSGADTQYF. The CDR3 nucleotides read TGTGCCACCAGCAATAGCGGAGCAGATACGCAGTATTTT.

The chain joins TRBV5-4 to TRBJ2-2; either TRBD1 or TRBD2 may fit D (5 bases each). V lost 4 bases, J lost 2 bases, and 9 bases lay in between. The CDR3 sequence is 14 residues long. The germline V gene encodes CDR1 SGHNT and CDR2 YYREEE (reference sequence). The CDR3 region has the DNA TGTGCCAGCAGCCGGGACGGAAACACCGGGGAGCTGTTTTTT. Its translation: CASSRDGNTGELFF.

This clone was seen a few times. The genes are TRBV7-6 and TRBJ1-2, with TRBD1 matching 10 bases. This CDR3 has 16 residues. Trimming took 5 bases from V and 5 from J; bases not matched to a gene: 11. The germline gives CDR1 SGHVS, CDR2 FNYEAQ. CDR3 sequence (DNA): TGTGCCAGCAGCCGACAAGCGGGACAGGGGCGATATGGCTACACCTTC. This gives the protein CASSRQAGQGRYGYTF.

This clone came up a few times. The J gene is TRBJ1-1, the V gene TRBV6-5; D is uncertain. The length of the CDR3 is 15 residues. Germline V gives CDR1 MNHEY, CDR2 SVGAGI. Trimming pared 0 bases from V and 4 bases from J, leaving 12 bases between. CDR3 in amino acids: CASSYSTGGGTEAFF. In DNA, the CDR3 is TGTGCCAGCAGTTACTCGACGGGCGGTGGCACTGAAGCTTTCTTT.

This sequence joins TRBV30 and TRBJ2-7; D tentatively fits TRBD1 or TRBD2 (5 bases each). The germline V and J ends were trimmed by 4 bases and 2 bases, with 15 bases remaining between them. There are 14 residues in the CDR3. Germline V gene sequence: CDR1 GTSNPN, CDR2 SVGIG (reference sequence). The CDR3 DNA reads TGTGCCTGGATCCCCACGGGGCTTACCTACGAGCAGTACTTC. Protein sequence: CAWIPTGLTYEQYF.

This rearrangement joins TRBV7-9 to TRBJ2-4; no firm D call. Germline-derived CDR1 and CDR2 are SEHNR and FQNEAQ (reference sequence). This CDR3 contains 15 residues. V lost 5 bases to trimming and J lost 0 bases, with 11 bases between them. CDR3 sequence (DNA): TGTGCCAGCAGCCCCGGTCATCTAGCCAAAAACATTCAGTACTTC. Translation gives CASSPGHLAKNIQYF.

J is TRBJ1-5 and V is TRBV7-9; D unresolved. Germline values: CDR1 SEHNR, CDR2 FQNEAQ (reference sequence). The CDR3 contains 12 residues. Trimming left V 5 bases short and J 4 bases short, with 6 bases between. In nucleotides, the CDR3 is TGTGCCAGCAGCCCGAGTAATCAGCCCCAGCATTTT. Translating it yields CASSPSNQPQHF.

The chain carries TRBV18 and TRBJ2-1; D possibly corresponds to TRBD2 (6 bases). Trimming stripped 5 bases from V and 4 bases from J, with 12 bases between. Germline CDR1 reads KGHSH; CDR2 reads LQKENI. The CDR3 is 14 residues long. CDR3 in amino acids: CASSVAGGYNEQFF. The CDR3, as DNA: TGTGCCAGCTCAGTGGCCGGGGGTTACAATGAGCAGTTCTTC. Looking up the rest from reference TRBV18 and TRBJ2-1 gives the full variable domain: NAGVMQNPRHLVRRRGQEARLRCSPMKGHSHVYWYRQLPEEGLKFMVYLQKENIIDESGMPKERFSAEFPKEGPSILRIQQVVRGDSAAYFCASSVAGGYNEQFFGPGTRLTVL.